This T cell receptor (beta chain) appears in the sequencing data of a study of cytotoxic CD8 clonotypes in ibrutinib-treated CLL. Across the study: The average sample held around 280,000 productive templates and tens of thousands of productive rearrangements.

To note about this clone: Its antigen is unidentified.

Germline trimming cut 5 bases from V and 8 bases from J; bases unmatched to any gene: 20. The CDR3 sequence is 17 residues long. The V gene's germline CDR1 is LNHNV and CDR2 YYDKDF (reference sequence). Study-wide findings and caveats: Clonality grew at ibrutinib response; at progression, it decreased back toward baseline. Sustained-remission patients were sampled at one set of times and progressing patients at different ones.

Sequenced by immunoSEQ multiplex PCR; TCRdb stores in-frame clones only, minus some. The table lists about 160,000 clones, under 90% of them singletons, with under 5.5% in the top ten. This clonotype originated in a human donor with chronic lymphocytic leukemia. V is TRBV15 and J is TRBJ1-2, with 7 bases aligning to TRBD1. Sequencing used PBMCs, obtained after 24 months of ibrutinib treatment. CDR3 loop: CATSRKQGSLSTGGYTF. The CDR3 DNA is TGTGCCACCAGCCGAAAACAGGGGAGCCTTTCAACGGGGGGCTACACCTTC. The full variable domain, in which reference TRBV15 and TRBJ1-2 provide the parts outside the CDR3, is DAMVIQNPRYQVTQFGKPVTLSCSQTLNHNVMYWYQQKSSQAPKLLFHYYDKDFNNEADTPDNFQSRRPNTSFCFLDIRSPGLGDTAMYLCATSRKQGSLSTGGYTFGSGTRLTVV.